This T cell receptor beta chain was recorded in a study of CD8+CD57+ T cells in acquired aplastic anemia. Whole-study findings and limits: The number of CD8+ CDR3 sequences shared by patients and controls was twenty-nine.

Trimming removed 2 bases from V and 3 bases from J; junction bases left unmatched: 12. The CDR3 is made up of 17 amino acids. CDR1 and CDR2 from the germline V gene are SGHTA and FQGNSA. There are many counts of this clonotype. Its antigen is unknown. Profiles of TCR beta VDJ and CDR3 were generated from a genomic DNA template. TCRdb re-called the reads through MiXCR, storing one row per CDR3 protein. Among about 190,000 distinct CDR3 sequences listed, roughly half were seen once. Sequences were obtained from sorted CD4+, CD8+, or CD8+CD57+ T cells (not recorded which) from PBMCs. The genes are TRBV7-2 and TRBJ2-7, with 8 bases that match TRBD1. The origin of this receptor is a human donor in good health, serving as a control. CDR3 residues: CASSLQQGVGAGYEQYF. Written as DNA, the CDR3 is TGTGCCAGCAGCTTACAACAGGGGGTAGGAGCTGGCTACGAGCAGTACTTC.